This T cell receptor beta chain was documented in a study of blood T cell repertoires in COVID-19. About the research overall: Acute and convalescent COVID-19 samples came from the United States, Italy and Spain.

CDR1 and CDR2 from the germline V gene are MGHRA and YSYEKL. The trim removed 0 bases at V and 4 bases at J, leaving 19 bases unmatched. The CDR3 consists of 22 residues. As originally analysed: How many nucleated cells were present was estimated from reference gene primer amplification. Method: immunoSEQ multiplex PCR; TCRdb's copy keeps in-frame clones and lacks some. The V and J calls and clone size come from that table; D and trimming were worked out from the DNA. The sample contains around 100,000 clones, about 90% of which appear only once. Sequencing was carried out using peripheral blood. The TCR was taken from a human donor in a cohort sampled during active COVID-19. The chain links TRBV4-1 to TRBJ2-6; 9 positions match TRBD2. CDR3 loop: CASSQDGGAALAGLLGANVLTF. The CDR3 DNA follows: TGCGCCAGCAGCCAAGATGGTGGGGCCGCTCTAGCGGGACTTCTGGGGGCCAACGTCCTGACTTTC.